These 20 T cell receptor beta chains originate from one sample sequenced in a study of shared clonotypes between healthy human individuals. Sequencing was performed with immunoSEQ multiplex PCR; in TCRdb, only in-frame clones are kept and a portion is missing. Seen here are about 960,000 clones, approximately 80% observed once, and the top ten hold over 1.3%. The sequencing sample was made of memory CD4+ T cells sorted from blood. As to subset: CD45RA-negative fraction. These receptors came from a man younger than 35 in good health.

The chain employs TRBV9 and TRBJ2-1; 12 bases align to TRBD1. Losses at the gene ends were 2 bases for V and 7 bases for J; bases not matched to a gene: 7. This CDR3 is built from 16 residues. From germline, CDR1 is SGDLS and CDR2 YYNGEE. The CDR3 nucleotides are TGTGCCAGCAGCGTCGCCGGGACAGGGGGCTTGAATGAGCAGTTCTTC. This codes for CASSVAGTGGLNEQFF.

The chain employs TRBV6-1 and TRBJ2-2; 7 nucleotides align to TRBD2. Germline V gene lookup returns CDR1 MNHNS and CDR2 SASEGT. CDR3 length: 14 amino acids. Unmatched junction bases numbered 3, after V lost 7 bases and J lost 1 base. DNA of the CDR3: TGTGCCAGCATCCGGGGGGTGAACACCGGGGAGCTGTTTTTT. Its translation is CASIRGVNTGELFF.

The DNA for the CDR3 is TGCAGCGCCCCAGAGTTTGGGGGCAATCAGCCCCAGCATTTT. Protein sequence: CSAPEFGGNQPQHF. The genes are TRBV29-1 and TRBJ1-5; D not certain. The CDR3 is made up of 14 amino acids. CDR1 and CDR2 (germline): SQVTM, ANQGSEA. Trimming took 7 bases from V and 2 from J, leaving 15 bases between them.

Comment on this clone: A much bigger clone sits one base away, suggesting this may be a read error. Other DNA sequences in this specimen translate into the identical CDR3. The genes are TRBV7-6 and TRBJ2-7, with D unclear. This CDR3 region has 11 residues. V was clipped by 0 bases and J by 6 bases, with 3 bases between them. Germline values: CDR1 SGHVS, CDR2 FNYEAQ. The CDR3 bases are TGTGCCAGCAGCTTAGCGGGCGAGCAGTACTTC. This encodes CASSLAGEQYF. Variable domain in full (rest from reference TRBV7-6 and TRBJ2-7): GAGVSQSPRYKVTKRGQDVALRCDPISGHVSLYWYRQALGQGPEFLTYFNYEAQQDKSGLPNDRFSAERPEGSISTLTIQRTEQRDSAMYRCASSLAGEQYFGPGTRLTVT.

V is TRBV27 and J is TRBJ1-4, with D possibly TRBD1 on 5 matching bases. V lost 1 base and J 7 bases, leaving 10 bases between the germline ends. The CDR3 has 14 residues. The V gene's germline CDR1 is MNHEY and CDR2 SMNVEV (reference sequence). The DNA for the CDR3 is TGTGCCAGCAGTTTATTAGGGGTAACTGAAAAACTGTTTTTT. Translated, it gives CASSLLGVTEKLFF.

Here the CDR3 DNA reads TGTGCCATCAGTGAGTGGGCCGTGGGCGGGACCACCTACGAGCAGTACTTC. Translation: CAISEWAVGGTTYEQYF. The genes are TRBV10-3 and TRBJ2-7; perhaps TRBD2 as D (6 bases). V gave up 1 base and J gave up 2 bases, with 18 bases separating them. This CDR3 is built from 17 residues. In germline, CDR1 is ENHRY, CDR2 SYGVKD.

V gene TRBV15 combines with J gene TRBJ1-2; 11 bases fit TRBD1. Germline V lookup: CDR1 LNHNV, CDR2 YYDKDF (reference sequence). With V trimmed by 2 bases and J by 2 bases, 7 bases remained unmatched. This CDR3 spans 17 amino acids. CDR3 region: CATSRSAGTGGNYGYTF. The DNA for the CDR3 is TGTGCCACCAGCAGATCTGCCGGGACAGGGGGAAACTATGGCTACACCTTC. The entire variable domain, with the rest obtained from reference TRBV15 and TRBJ1-2, is as follows: DAMVIQNPRYQVTQFGKPVTLSCSQTLNHNVMYWYQQKSSQAPKLLFHYYDKDFNNEADTPDNFQSRRPNTSFCFLDIRSPGLGDTAMYLCATSRSAGTGGNYGYTFGSGTRLTVV.

The chain combines TRBV28 with TRBJ1-2; D is uncertain. Germline CDR1 is MDHEN and CDR2 is SYDVKM. V was pared by 8 bases and J by 8 bases, with 12 bases between. The CDR3 is made up of 11 amino acids. The CDR3 DNA is TGTGCCAGCCACTCTGGGCTGGGCTACACCTTC. This translates into CASHSGLGYTF.

The chain employs TRBV5-4 and TRBJ2-7; 7 bases match TRBD1. The CDR3 loop spans 14 amino acids. J lost 3 bases, V lost 5 bases, and 8 bases had no gene match. Germline V gene data show CDR1 as SGHNT and CDR2 as YYREEE (reference sequence). CDR3 residues: CASSKQGQNYEQYF. CDR3 in DNA: TGTGCCAGCAGTAAGCAGGGACAGAACTACGAGCAGTACTTC. Using reference TRBV5-4 and TRBJ2-7 for the parts outside the CDR3, the full variable domain is ETGVTQSPTHLIKTRGQQVTLRCSSQSGHNTVSWYQQALGQGPQFIFQYYREEENGRGNFPPRFSGLQFPNYSSELNVNALELDDSALYLCASSKQGQNYEQYFGPGTRLTVT.

This chain connects TRBV27 to TRBJ2-1, with 8 bases aligning to TRBD2. The CDR3 has 13 residues. CDR1 is MNHEY and CDR2 is SMNVEV in the germline V gene (reference sequence). V lost 8 bases and J lost 5; bases outside the gene matches: 5. In DNA form, the CDR3 reads TGTGCCAGCGGCGAGCGGGGGCACAATGAGCAGTTCTTC. Protein sequence: CASGERGHNEQFF.

This sequence joins TRBV28 and TRBJ1-5; the D is unclear. Germline V CDR1 and CDR2: MDHEN, SYDVKM. V gave up 4 bases and J gave up 11 bases, with 18 bases separating them. The length of the CDR3 is 14 residues. The CDR3 loop reads CASSSPRRHRAQHF. The CDR3 nucleotides read TGTGCCAGCAGTTCCCCGCGGCGGCATCGAGCCCAGCATTTT.

The rearrangement joins TRBV7-9 to TRBJ2-7, with 8 bases identical to TRBD1. After removal of 4 bases from V and 8 bases from J, the junction contained 10 bases not matched to a gene. There are 14 residues in the CDR3. Germline V gene sequence: CDR1 SEHNR, CDR2 FQNEAQ (reference sequence). The chain's CDR3 is CASSSAGTGAQQYF. The CDR3 DNA reads as TGTGCCAGCAGCTCCGCCGGGACAGGAGCGCAGCAGTACTTC.

The rearrangement uses TRBV6-1 and TRBJ2-7; 7 bases map to TRBD1. CDR1 and CDR2 from the germline V gene are MNHNS and SASEGT. The CDR3 runs 14 residues. V gave up 0 bases and J gave up 7 bases; unmatched junction bases: 6. CDR3 amino acids: CASSEAGGRPEQYF. The CDR3 nucleotides read TGTGCCAGCAGTGAAGCAGGGGGCCGGCCTGAGCAGTACTTC.

The chain joins TRBV7-2 to TRBJ2-1, with no clear D. This CDR3 is 14 amino acids long. V was trimmed by 0 bases and J by 11 bases, leaving 14 bases between them. Germline V lookup: CDR1 SGHTA, CDR2 FQGNSA. DNA of the CDR3: TGTGCCAGCAGCTTAGCGGCGAATTCTGGGCAGCAGTTCTTC. Residues: CASSLAANSGQQFF.

The genes are TRBV7-6 and TRBJ2-3; D gene ambiguous. There are 13 residues in the CDR3. Germline V gene lookup returns CDR1 SGHVS and CDR2 FNYEAQ. The V gene lost 1 base and the J gene lost 3 bases, with 5 bases spanning the gap. CDR3 in amino acids: CASSLVRTDTQYF. Written as DNA, the CDR3 is TGTGCCAGCAGCTTAGTACGGACAGATACGCAGTATTTT. The complete variable domain, with remaining parts taken from reference TRBV7-6 and TRBJ2-3, reads GAGVSQSPRYKVTKRGQDVALRCDPISGHVSLYWYRQALGQGPEFLTYFNYEAQQDKSGLPNDRFSAERPEGSISTLTIQRTEQRDSAMYRCASSLVRTDTQYFGPGTRLTVL.

Ten or more counts support this clone. The V gene is TRBV11-2, the J gene TRBJ1-5, with a possible D match to TRBD1 (6 bases). The CDR3 sequence is 13 residues long. In germline, CDR1 is SGHAT, CDR2 FQNNGV. The germline V and J ends were trimmed by 4 bases and 4 bases, with 8 bases remaining between them. The CDR3 DNA reads TGTGCCAGCAGCTCTGGGACAAATCAGCCCCAGCATTTT. It is translated as CASSSGTNQPQHF.

The chain is built from TRBV6-1 and TRBJ1-2; 8 positions agree with TRBD1. Trimming removed 5 bases from V and 3 bases from J; junction bases left unmatched: 8. The CDR3 runs 15 residues. In germline, CDR1 is MNHNS, CDR2 SASEGT. DNA of the CDR3: TGTGCCAGCAGTAGTGGTGGACAGGGAGACTATGGCTACACCTTC. Translation: CASSSGGQGDYGYTF.

There are a few counts of this clone. This chain connects TRBV6-5 to TRBJ1-3; no firm D call. Trimming pared 7 bases from V and 4 bases from J, leaving 5 bases between. Germline-derived CDR1 and CDR2 are MNHEY and SVGAGI. The CDR3 is 11 amino acids. Written as DNA, the CDR3 is TGTGCCAGCATTCGCGGAAACACCATATATTTT. This encodes CASIRGNTIYF.

This clone was picked up a small number of times. The chain couples TRBV30 to TRBJ1-6; 8 positions match TRBD1. Germline V gene data show CDR1 as GTSNPN and CDR2 as SVGIG (reference sequence). The CDR3 is made up of 15 amino acids. J lost 7 bases, V lost 2 bases, and 7 bases had no gene match. DNA for the CDR3: TGTGCCTGGAGTCCTACAGGGGGAAGCAATTCACCCCTCCACTTT. This codes for CAWSPTGGSNSPLHF.

This chain joins TRBV29-1 and TRBJ1-5; D is possibly TRBD1 (6 bases). This CDR3 region has 14 residues. V dropped 6 bases and J dropped 2 bases, with 14 bases sitting between them. The germline V gene has CDR1 SQVTM and CDR2 ANQGSEA. CDR3 loop: CSVGPTGGNQPQHF. CDR3 DNA sequence: TGCAGCGTCGGACCGACAGGAGGCAATCAGCCCCAGCATTTT.